These 8 T cell receptor beta chains share one sample of origin, sequenced in a study of CD8+ T cells in alopecia areata. Extracted RNA was reverse transcribed, and the resulting cDNA served as sequencing template. Some clones are missing from TCRdb's copy, which holds only in-frame ones; the method was immunoSEQ multiplex PCR. Of roughly 110,000 clones listed, roughly 84% are singletons. Treatment in this sample: oral pan-JAK inhibitor, 5-10 mg twice daily. The specimen comprised CD8+ T cells sorted from blood, sampled at week 24, from a patient treated with tofacitinib. These receptors originate from a human donor with alopecia areata.

The gene calls are TRBV5-6 and TRBJ1-2, with a possible D match to TRBD1 (5 bases). V was pared by 0 bases and J by 10 bases, with 16 bases between. Germline-derived CDR1 and CDR2 are SGHDT and YYEEEE. The CDR3 consists of 14 residues. The CDR3 nucleotides read TGTGCCAGCAGCTTGGCAGGATCAGACAGACTCTACACCTTC. Protein sequence: CASSLAGSDRLYTF.

This clone was seen only a few times. This chain's CDR3 is CASSQATLDRAGGDTQYF. The CDR3 nucleotides read TGCGCCAGCAGCCAAGCAACTCTCGACAGGGCGGGGGGAGATACGCAGTATTTT. This chain uses TRBV4-1 with TRBJ2-3, with D possibly TRBD2 on 8 matching bases. The CDR3 is made up of 18 amino acids. In germline, CDR1 is MGHRA, CDR2 YSYEKL. Trimming shortened V by 1 base and J by 5 bases, and 22 bases separated the two germline ends.

This chain joins TRBV13 and TRBJ2-4; D is tentatively TRBD1 or TRBD2 (6 bases each). The CDR3 length is 16 residues. V was shortened by 4 bases and J by 0 bases, with 13 bases between the two germline ends. CDR1 and CDR2 (germline): PRHDT, FYEKMQ (reference sequence). CDR3 region: CASSSEGGAAKNIQYF. The CDR3 nucleotides read TGTGCCAGCAGCTCGGAGGGGGGTGCAGCCAAAAACATTCAGTACTTC.

The rearrangement joins TRBV7-9 to TRBJ2-7; no clear D. This CDR3 has 14 amino acids. Trimming took off 5 bases at V and 6 bases at J, with 17 bases between the two ends. CDR1 is SEHNR, CDR2 FQNEAQ, per germline (reference sequence). The CDR3 DNA sequence: TGTGCCAGCAGCCCGACGCTTGATAAGAGCGAGCAGTACTTC. It is translated as CASSPTLDKSEQYF.

The chain joins TRBV6-5 to TRBJ1-1; 8 nucleotides line up with TRBD1. Per the germline V gene, CDR1 is MNHEY and CDR2 is SVGAGI. The trim removed 2 bases at V and 3 bases at J, leaving 5 bases unmatched. This CDR3 is built from 15 residues. CDR3: CASSYQGARDTEAFF. For the CDR3, the DNA is TGTGCCAGCAGTTACCAGGGGGCGAGGGACACTGAAGCTTTCTTT.

The chain couples TRBV4-3 to TRBJ2-7; D is ambiguous. Germline V gene data show CDR1 as LGHNA and CDR2 as YSLEER. Trimming left V 0 bases short and J 2 bases short, with 11 bases between. The CDR3 is made up of 15 amino acids. CDR3 sequence reads: CASSQEAGSAYEQYF. The CDR3, as DNA: TGCGCCAGCAGCCAAGAGGCCGGCAGCGCCTACGAGCAGTACTTC.

The V and J genes are TRBV7-9 and TRBJ2-5; D gene uncertain. The CDR3 loop spans 13 amino acids. V lost 7 bases and J 2 bases, leaving 11 bases between the germline ends. Germline CDR1 reads SEHNR; CDR2 reads FQNEAQ (reference sequence). The CDR3 sequence: CASNEPLQETQYF. DNA of the CDR3: TGTGCCAGCAATGAACCGTTGCAAGAGACCCAGTACTTC.

This chain uses TRBV6-5 with TRBJ1-4; TRBD1 is a possible D gene (6 bases). V lost 4 bases, J lost 1 base, and 13 bases lay in between. The CDR3 has 16 residues. Germline V gene lookup returns CDR1 MNHEY and CDR2 SVGAGI. CDR3 coding DNA: TGTGCCAGCAGTTCGGACAGACCGGAAACTAATGAAAAACTGTTTTTT. Protein: CASSSDRPETNEKLFF.